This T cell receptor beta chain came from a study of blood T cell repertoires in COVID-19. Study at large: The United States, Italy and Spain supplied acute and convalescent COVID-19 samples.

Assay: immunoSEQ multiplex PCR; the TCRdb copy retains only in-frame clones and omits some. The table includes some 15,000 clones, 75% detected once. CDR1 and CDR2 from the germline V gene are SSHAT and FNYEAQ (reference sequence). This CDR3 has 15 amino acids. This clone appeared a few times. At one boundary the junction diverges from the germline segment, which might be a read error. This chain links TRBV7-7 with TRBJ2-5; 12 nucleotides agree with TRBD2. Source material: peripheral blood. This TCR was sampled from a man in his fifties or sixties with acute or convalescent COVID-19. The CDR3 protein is CASSRLAGGGETQYF. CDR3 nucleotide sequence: TGTGCTAGCAGCCGGCTAGCGGGAGGGGGAGAGACCCAGTACTTC.